Given below is one T cell receptor (beta chain) in context. Its target is not known. The data originate from a study of shared clonotypes between healthy human individuals. General study points: In this cohort, only blood was sampled, and tissue repertoires likely differ. Generation probabilities were higher for clonotypes shared across all four sorted-subset donors than for unshared ones.

Profiled with immunoSEQ multiplex PCR; TCRdb holds only in-frame clones, not every one. This sample yields roughly 760,000 clones, of which about 74% are seen a single time; approximately 1.7% belongs to the top ten. The specimen was memory CD4+ T cells sorted from blood. Subset of the sample: CD45RA-negative fraction. This receptor was identified in a woman in her twenties or thirties in good health.

The CDR3 nucleotides read TGTGCCAGCAGTCGGTACCAAGAGACCCAGTACTTC. Protein sequence: CASSRYQETQYF. This chain uses TRBV2 with TRBJ2-5; D remains unclear. The CDR3 has 12 amino acids. Trimming removed 5 bases at V and 0 bases at J, with 4 bases between. Germline V lookup: CDR1 SNHLY, CDR2 FYNNEI.